This entry describes one T cell receptor beta chain. At one boundary the junction diverges from the germline segment, which might be a read error. This sample is drawn from a study of human T cells and chemical hapten exposure. Study at large: Each patch test put 0.01% DPC on the upper back, and results were read at 6 days.

In the authors' workflow: Samples contained a median of about 100,000 TCRs, with a range of about 23,224 to 700,000. TCRdb reprocessed the RACE reads with MiXCR, giving one entry per CDR3 protein. For this entry, the V and J calls and clone size follow TCRdb and not the study's own pipeline. This sample has 38,000 or so distinct CDR3 sequences, with roughly 7.6% found just once. The time point denotes: pre-sensitization, week 0. Treatment reported: therapeutic diphenylcyclopropenone sensitization with weekly scalp DPC. Sequencing started from total RNA isolated from unfractionated whole blood. There are 14 residues in the CDR3. The germline V gene has CDR1 SQVTM and CDR2 ANQGSEA.

The receptor was derived from a woman between 50 and 59 years old with alopecia areata. Some clones in this sample may be carry-over from other donors' samples. The rearrangement links TRBV29-1 to TRBJ1-4, with TRBD1 matching 9 bases. Sequenced here: whole blood, sampled in connection with sensitization to the hapten diphenylcyclopropenone (DPC). The CDR3 DNA reads as TGCAGCGTCAAAGGGGGGACAGGGCCTGGATGGGTTATTTTT. Translation: CSVKGGTGPGWVIF.